This TCR beta chain was identified in a study of cytomegalovirus exposure and HLA in healthy donors. Study findings and constraints: Subsequent analysis of the roughly 120 validation repertoires found a tendency for first-cohort TCR clusters to co-occur.

The CDR3 contains 16 residues. From germline, CDR1 is SGHTA and CDR2 FQGTGA. V lost 0 bases and J lost 0, with 6 bases in between. With respect to this clone: The target antigen is unknown. Other DNA sequences within the sample encode an identical CDR3.

Only in-frame clones appear in the TCRdb table, and some are missing; sequencing was by immunoSEQ multiplex PCR. The sample lists 160,000 or so clones; over 80% were seen once. This chain uses TRBV7-3 with TRBJ2-6; possibly TRBD1 for D (6 bases). This receptor was obtained from a young man in good health and CMV-seropositive. The sequenced material came from PBMCs. In DNA, the CDR3 is TGTGCCAGCAGCTTAACAGGGGGCTCTGGGGCCAACGTCCTGACTTTC. Its translation: CASSLTGGSGANVLTF. The full variable domain, completed using reference TRBV7-3 and TRBJ2-6, is GAGVSQTPSNKVTEKGKYVELRCDPISGHTALYWYRQSLGQGPEFLIYFQGTGAADDSGLPNDRFFAVRPEGSVSTLKIQRTERGDSAVYLCASSLTGGSGANVLTFGAGSRLTVL.